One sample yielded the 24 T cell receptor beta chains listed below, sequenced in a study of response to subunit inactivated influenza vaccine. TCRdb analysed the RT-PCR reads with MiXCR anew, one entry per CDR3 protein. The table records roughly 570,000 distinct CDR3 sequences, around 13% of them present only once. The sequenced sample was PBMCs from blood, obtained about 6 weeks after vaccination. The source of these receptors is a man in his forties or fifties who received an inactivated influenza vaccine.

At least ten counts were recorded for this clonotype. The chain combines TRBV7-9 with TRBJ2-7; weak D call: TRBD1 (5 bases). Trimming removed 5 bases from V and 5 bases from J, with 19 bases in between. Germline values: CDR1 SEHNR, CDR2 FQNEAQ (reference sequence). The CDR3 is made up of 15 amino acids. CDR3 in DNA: TGTGCCAGCAGCGGATTTTCTGGTAGGGGCCACGAGCAGTACTTC. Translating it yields CASSGFSGRGHEQYF.

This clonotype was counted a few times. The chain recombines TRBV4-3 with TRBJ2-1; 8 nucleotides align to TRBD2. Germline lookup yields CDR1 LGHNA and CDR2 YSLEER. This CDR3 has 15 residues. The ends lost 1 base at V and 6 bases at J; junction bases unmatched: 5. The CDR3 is CASSQGPAGGNEQFF. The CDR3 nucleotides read TGCGCCAGCAGCCAAGGTCCGGCGGGGGGCAATGAGCAGTTCTTC.

Here the CDR3 reads CASSPGPGIGHKEKLFF. The CDR3 DNA is TGTGCCAGCAGCCCCGGGCCAGGGATAGGGCACAAAGAAAAACTGTTTTTT. The chain has TRBV7-9 and TRBJ1-4, with a weak D call TRBD1 (5 bases). The V and J ends lost 5 bases and 8 bases respectively, with 24 bases between them. The germline V gene has CDR1 SEHNR and CDR2 FQNEAQ (reference sequence). The CDR3 consists of 17 residues. The full variable domain, its missing parts supplied by reference TRBV7-9 and TRBJ1-4, is DTGVSQNPRHKITKRGQNVTFRCDPISEHNRLYWYRQTLGQGPEFLTYFQNEAQLEKSRLLSDRFSAERPKGSFSTLEIQRTEQGDSAMYLCASSPGPGIGHKEKLFFGSGTQLSVL.

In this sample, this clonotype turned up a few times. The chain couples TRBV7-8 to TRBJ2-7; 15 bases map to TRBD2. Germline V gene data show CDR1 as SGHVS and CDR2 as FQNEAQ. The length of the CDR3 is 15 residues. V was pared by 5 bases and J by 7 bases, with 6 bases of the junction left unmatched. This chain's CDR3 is CASSPGLAGGREQYF. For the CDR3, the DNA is TGTGCCAGCAGCCCCGGACTAGCGGGAGGGAGGGAGCAGTACTTC. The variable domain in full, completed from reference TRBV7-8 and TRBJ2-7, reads GAGVSQSPRYKVAKRGQDVALRCDPISGHVSLFWYQQALGQGPEFLTYFQNEAQLDKSGLPSDRFFAERPEGSVSTLKIQRTQQEDSAVYLCASSPGLAGGREQYFGPGTRLTVT.

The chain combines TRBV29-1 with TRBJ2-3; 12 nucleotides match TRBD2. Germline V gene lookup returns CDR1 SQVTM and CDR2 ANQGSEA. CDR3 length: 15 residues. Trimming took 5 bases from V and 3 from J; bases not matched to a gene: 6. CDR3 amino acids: CSVRTSGIGTDTQYF. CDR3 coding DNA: TGCAGCGTTCGGACTAGCGGGATTGGAACAGATACGCAGTATTTT.

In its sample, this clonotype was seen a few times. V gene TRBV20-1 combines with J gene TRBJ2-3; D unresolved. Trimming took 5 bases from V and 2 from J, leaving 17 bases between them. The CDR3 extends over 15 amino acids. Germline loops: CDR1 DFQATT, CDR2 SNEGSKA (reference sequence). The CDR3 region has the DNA TGCAGTGCTCTTATATGGGGAATGGACACAGATACGCAGTATTTT. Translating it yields CSALIWGMDTDTQYF.

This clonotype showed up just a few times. CDR3 region: CASSYLAGVAEQYF. CDR3 in DNA: TGTGCCAGCAGTTACCTAGCGGGAGTTGCCGAGCAGTACTTC. The chain links TRBV28 to TRBJ2-7; TRBD2 agrees at 10 bases. V trimming: 4 bases; J trimming: 6 bases; junction bases outside the gene matches: 6. Looked up from germline, CDR1 is MDHEN and CDR2 is SYDVKM. This CDR3 has 14 residues.

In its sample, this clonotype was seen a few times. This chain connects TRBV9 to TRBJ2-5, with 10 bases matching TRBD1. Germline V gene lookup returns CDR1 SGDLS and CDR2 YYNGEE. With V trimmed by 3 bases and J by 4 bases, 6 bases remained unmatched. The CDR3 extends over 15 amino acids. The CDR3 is CASSAGQGHRETQYF. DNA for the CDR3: TGTGCCAGCAGCGCGGGACAGGGGCATCGAGAGACCCAGTACTTC.

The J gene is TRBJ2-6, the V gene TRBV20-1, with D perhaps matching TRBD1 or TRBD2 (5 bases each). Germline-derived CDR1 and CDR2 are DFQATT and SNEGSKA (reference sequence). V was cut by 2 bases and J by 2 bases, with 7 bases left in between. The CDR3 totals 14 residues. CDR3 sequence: CSARLGAGANVLTF. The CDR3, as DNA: TGCAGTGCTAGATTGGGGGCTGGGGCCAACGTCCTGACTTTC.

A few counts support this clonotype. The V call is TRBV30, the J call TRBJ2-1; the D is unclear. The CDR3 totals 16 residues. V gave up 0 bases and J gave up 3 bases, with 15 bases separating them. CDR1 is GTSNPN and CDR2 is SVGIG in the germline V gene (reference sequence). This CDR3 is CAWSVLPPGVYNEQFF. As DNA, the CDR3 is TGTGCCTGGAGTGTATTGCCCCCTGGGGTCTACAATGAGCAGTTCTTC.

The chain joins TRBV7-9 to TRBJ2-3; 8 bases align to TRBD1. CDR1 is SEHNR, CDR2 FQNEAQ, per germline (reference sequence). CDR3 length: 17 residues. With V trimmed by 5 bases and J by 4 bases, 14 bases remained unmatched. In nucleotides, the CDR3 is TGTGCCAGCAGCCCCACCCCTCCCGGACAGGGCGCAGATACGCAGTATTTT. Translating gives CASSPTPPGQGADTQYF.

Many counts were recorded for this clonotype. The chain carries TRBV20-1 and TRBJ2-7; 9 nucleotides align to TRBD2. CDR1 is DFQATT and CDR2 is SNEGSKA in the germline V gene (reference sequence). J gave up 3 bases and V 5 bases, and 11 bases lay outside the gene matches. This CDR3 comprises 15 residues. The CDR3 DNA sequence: TGCAGTGCTCCACGGGTAGCGGGAGAAGGCTACGAGCAGTACTTC. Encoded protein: CSAPRVAGEGYEQYF.

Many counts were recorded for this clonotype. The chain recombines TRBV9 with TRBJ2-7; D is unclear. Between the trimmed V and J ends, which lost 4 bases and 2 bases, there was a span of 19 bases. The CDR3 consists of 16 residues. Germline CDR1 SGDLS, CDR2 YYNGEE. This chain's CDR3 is CASSQTTPTPPYEQYF. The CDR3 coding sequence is TGTGCCAGCAGCCAAACCACCCCCACTCCCCCCTACGAGCAGTACTTC.

The CDR3 nucleotides read TGTGCCAGCAGTAACGGACCGAGCCCCTACTTC. Translated, it gives CASSNGPSPYF. The chain employs TRBV12-3 or TRBV12-4 and TRBJ2-5; D is ambiguous. This CDR3 region has 11 residues. V lost 5 bases, J lost 14 bases, and 15 bases lay in between.

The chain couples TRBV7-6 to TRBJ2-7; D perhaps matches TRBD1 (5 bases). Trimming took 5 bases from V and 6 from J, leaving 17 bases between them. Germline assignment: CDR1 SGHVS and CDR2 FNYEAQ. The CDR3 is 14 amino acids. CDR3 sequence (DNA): TGTGCCAGCAGCCCAAATGGGGCCTACGGCGAGCAGTACTTC. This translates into CASSPNGAYGEQYF.

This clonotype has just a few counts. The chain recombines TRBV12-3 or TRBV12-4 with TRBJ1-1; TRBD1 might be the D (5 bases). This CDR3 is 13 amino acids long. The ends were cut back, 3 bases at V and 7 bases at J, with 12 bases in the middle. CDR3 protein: CASSFQPGGEAFF. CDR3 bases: TGTGCCAGCAGTTTTCAGCCCGGGGGTGAAGCTTTCTTT.

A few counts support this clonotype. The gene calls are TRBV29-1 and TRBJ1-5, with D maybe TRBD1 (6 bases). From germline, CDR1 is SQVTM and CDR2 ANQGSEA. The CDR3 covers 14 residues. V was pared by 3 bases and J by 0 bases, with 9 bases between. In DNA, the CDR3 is TGCAGCGTTGAGACAGGCCTTAGCAATCAGCCCCAGCATTTT. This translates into CSVETGLSNQPQHF.

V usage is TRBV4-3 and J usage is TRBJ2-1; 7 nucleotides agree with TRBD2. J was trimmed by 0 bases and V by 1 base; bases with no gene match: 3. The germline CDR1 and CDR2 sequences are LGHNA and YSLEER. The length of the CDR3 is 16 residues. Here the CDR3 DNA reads TGCGCCAGCAGCCAAGTACCGGGGGGCTCCTACAATGAGCAGTTCTTC. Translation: CASSQVPGGSYNEQFF.

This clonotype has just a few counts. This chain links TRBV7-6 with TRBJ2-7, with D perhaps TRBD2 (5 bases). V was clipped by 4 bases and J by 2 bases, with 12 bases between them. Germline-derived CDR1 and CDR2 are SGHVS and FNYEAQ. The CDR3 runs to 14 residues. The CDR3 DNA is TGTGCCAGCAGCTCTTTAGCGTACACCTACGAGCAGTACTTC. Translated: CASSSLAYTYEQYF.

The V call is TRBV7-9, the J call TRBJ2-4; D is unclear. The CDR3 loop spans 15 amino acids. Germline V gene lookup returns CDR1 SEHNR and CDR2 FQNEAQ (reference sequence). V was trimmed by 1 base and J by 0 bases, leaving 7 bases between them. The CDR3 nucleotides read TGTGCCAGCAGCTTAGTGCAGTCAGCCAAAAACATTCAGTACTTC. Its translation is CASSLVQSAKNIQYF.

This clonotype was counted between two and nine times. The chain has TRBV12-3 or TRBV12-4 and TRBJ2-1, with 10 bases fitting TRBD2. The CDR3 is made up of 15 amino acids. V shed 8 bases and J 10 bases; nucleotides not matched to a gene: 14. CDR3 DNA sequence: TGTGCCAGCGGCCTCAGCGGGAGGGCCGTTGGGGAGCAGTTCTTC. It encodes CASGLSGRAVGEQFF.

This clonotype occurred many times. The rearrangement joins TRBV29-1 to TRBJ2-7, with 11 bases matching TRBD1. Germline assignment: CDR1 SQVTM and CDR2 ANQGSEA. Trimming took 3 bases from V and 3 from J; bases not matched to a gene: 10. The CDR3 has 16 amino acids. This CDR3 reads CSVDGFRDRGSYEQYF. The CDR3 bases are TGCAGCGTTGACGGGTTCCGGGACAGGGGGAGCTACGAGCAGTACTTC.

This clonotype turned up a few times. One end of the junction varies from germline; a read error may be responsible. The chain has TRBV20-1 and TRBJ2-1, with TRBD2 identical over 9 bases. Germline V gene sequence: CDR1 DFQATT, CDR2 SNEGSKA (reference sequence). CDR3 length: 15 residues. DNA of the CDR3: TGCAGTGCTAAGACCGGGACTAGCTTTCAGGGCGGTCCGCTCTTC. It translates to CSAKTGTSFQGGPLF.

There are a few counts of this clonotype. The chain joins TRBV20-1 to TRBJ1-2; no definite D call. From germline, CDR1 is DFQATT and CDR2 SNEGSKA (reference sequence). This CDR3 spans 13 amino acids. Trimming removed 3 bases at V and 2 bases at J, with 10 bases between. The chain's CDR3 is CSASKGWNYGYTF. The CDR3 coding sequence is TGCAGTGCTAGTAAGGGTTGGAACTATGGCTACACCTTC.